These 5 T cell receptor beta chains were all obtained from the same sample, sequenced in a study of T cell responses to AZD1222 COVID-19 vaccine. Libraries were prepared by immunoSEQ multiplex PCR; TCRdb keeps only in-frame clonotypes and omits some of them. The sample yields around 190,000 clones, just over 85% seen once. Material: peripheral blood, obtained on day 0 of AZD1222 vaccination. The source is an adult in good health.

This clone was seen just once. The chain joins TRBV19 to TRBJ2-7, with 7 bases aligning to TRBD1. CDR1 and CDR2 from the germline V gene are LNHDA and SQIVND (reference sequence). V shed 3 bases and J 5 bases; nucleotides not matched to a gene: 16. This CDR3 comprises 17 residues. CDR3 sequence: CASSISQTGHDSNEQYF. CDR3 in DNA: TGTGCCAGTAGTATTTCCCAGACAGGGCACGATTCCAACGAGCAGTACTTC.

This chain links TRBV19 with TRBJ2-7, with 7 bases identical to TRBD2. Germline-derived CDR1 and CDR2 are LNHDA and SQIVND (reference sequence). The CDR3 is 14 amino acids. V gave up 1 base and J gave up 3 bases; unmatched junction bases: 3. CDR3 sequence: CASSIAGGFYEQYF. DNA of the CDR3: TGTGCCAGTAGTATAGCCGGGGGGTTCTACGAGCAGTACTTC.

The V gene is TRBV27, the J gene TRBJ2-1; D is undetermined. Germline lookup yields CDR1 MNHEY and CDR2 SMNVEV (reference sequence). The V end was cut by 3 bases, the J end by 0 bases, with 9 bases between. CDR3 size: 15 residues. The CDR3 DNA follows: TGTGCCAGCAGTTTGGAATCACTCTCCTACAATGAGCAGTTCTTC. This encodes CASSLESLSYNEQFF.

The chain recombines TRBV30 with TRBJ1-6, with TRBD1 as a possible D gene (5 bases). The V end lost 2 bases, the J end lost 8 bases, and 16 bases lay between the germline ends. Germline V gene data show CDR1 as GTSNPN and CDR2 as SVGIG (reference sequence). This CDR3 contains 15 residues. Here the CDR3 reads CAWSLGRGGYSPLHF. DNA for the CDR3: TGTGCCTGGAGTTTGGGGCGGGGGGGATATTCACCCCTCCACTTT. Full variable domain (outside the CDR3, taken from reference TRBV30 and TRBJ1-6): SQTIHQWPATLVQPVGSPLSLECTVEGTSNPNLYWYRQAAGRGLQLLFYSVGIGQISSEVPQNLSASRPQDRQFILSSKKLLLSDSGFYLCAWSLGRGGYSPLHFGNGTRLTVT.

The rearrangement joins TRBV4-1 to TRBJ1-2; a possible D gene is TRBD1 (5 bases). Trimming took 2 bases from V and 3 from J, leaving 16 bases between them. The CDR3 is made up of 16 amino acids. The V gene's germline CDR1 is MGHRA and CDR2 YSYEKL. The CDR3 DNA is TGCGCCAGCAGCCAAACCCCCGCAGGGAATGACTATGGCTACACCTTC. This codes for CASSQTPAGNDYGYTF.